This TCR beta chain was documented in a study of shared clonotypes between healthy human individuals. The table lists this clone with a few counts. As yet, its antigen is unknown. Different DNA sequences within this sample yield the same CDR3. Every unsorted PBMC PCR replicate was loaded with 300 ng DNA, approximately 30,000 T cell genomes. Sequenced by immunoSEQ multiplex PCR; TCRdb stores in-frame clones only, minus some. This table has 500,000 to 650,000 clones, around 80% appearing once. Study results and limitations: Measured sharing among donors was expected to vary with sequencing depth.

Trimming pared 0 bases from V and 4 bases from J, leaving 4 bases between. The CDR3 covers 13 residues. Looked up from germline, CDR1 is LNHDA and CDR2 is SQIVND (reference sequence). The specimen was PBMCs. This receptor was identified in a middle-aged woman in good health. Some clones in this sample may be carry-over from other donors' samples. The chain combines TRBV19 with TRBJ1-5, with D hard to call. CDR3 coding DNA: TGTGCCAGTAGTATAGAGGGGAATCAGCCCCAGCATTTT. This gives the protein CASSIEGNQPQHF. The full variable domain, in which reference TRBV19 and TRBJ1-5 provide the parts outside the CDR3, is DGGITQSPKYLFRKEGQNVTLSCEQNLNHDAMYWYRQDPGQGLRLIYYSQIVNDFQKGDIAEGYSVSREKKESFPLTVTSAQKNPTAFYLCASSIEGNQPQHFGDGTRLSIL.